This T cell receptor beta chain was retrieved from a study of blood T cell repertoires in COVID-19. Only in-frame clones appear in the TCRdb table, and some are missing; sequencing was by immunoSEQ multiplex PCR. The sample records hundreds of thousands of clones, more than 85% being singletons. Cohort assignment relied on participant-reported clinical history. Deletions cut 5 bases from V and 1 base from J, with 14 bases between. Germline V CDR1 and CDR2: SQVTM, ANQGSEA. This CDR3 region has 14 residues. Specimen: PBMCs or T cells enriched from blood (not recorded which). This TCR was recovered from a woman aged 25-40 years who had recovered from COVID-19. This chain connects TRBV29-1 to TRBJ1-1; D gene uncertain. The DNA of the CDR3 is TGCAGCGTTTTACTGACGCCAGGGAACACTGAAGCTTTCTTT. It is translated as CSVLLTPGNTEAFF.